Shown below are 14 T cell receptor beta chains from a single sample sequenced in a study of post-analysis software for immune sequencing data. Antigens of these TCRs are unknown. Researchers reported that TCR beta cDNA libraries carried unique molecular identifiers. MiXCR, run by TCRdb on the PCR reads, gives a single entry per CDR3 protein. The table includes approximately 400,000 distinct CDR3 sequences, roughly 35% detected once. Study findings and constraints: There were a few TRBV segments more frequent in patients than controls, and TRBV5-6, TRBV5-1 and TRBV20-1 were among them.

Sequencing was carried out using blood. The receptors stem from a girl aged 5-17 years with multiple sclerosis.

This CDR3 is CASRRHTNTEAFF. CDR3 sequence (DNA): TGTGCCAGCAGAAGACATACGAACACTGAAGCTTTCTTT. The chain recombines TRBV6-2 or TRBV6-3 with TRBJ1-1; D is undetermined. Germline loops: CDR1 MNHEY, CDR2 SVGEGT. This CDR3 has 13 amino acids. Trimming took off 6 bases at V and 1 base at J, with 9 bases between the two ends.

This clonotype has a single count. A read error may account for a junction end that differs from germline. This sequence joins TRBV4-2 and TRBJ1-5, with D possibly TRBD1 on 6 matching bases. This CDR3 contains 15 residues. From germline, CDR1 is LGHNA and CDR2 YNFKEQ. The CDR3 nucleotides are TGTGCCGGCAGCCAAGAGGGTACAGGGAACCAGCCCCAGCATTTT. Translating gives CAGSQEGTGNQPQHF.

This clonotype was counted many times. CDR3 residues: CASSLGGLGSYEQYF. The CDR3 DNA reads as TGTGCCAGCAGCCTTGGCGGACTAGGATCCTACGAGCAGTACTTC. This chain joins TRBV12-3 or TRBV12-4 and TRBJ2-7, with 7 bases aligning to TRBD2. The CDR3 has 15 residues. J gave up 1 base and V 6 bases, and 9 bases lay outside the gene matches.

This clonotype was recorded a few times. The J gene is TRBJ2-7, the V gene TRBV5-1; 8 bases map to TRBD1. The ends lost 5 bases at V and 4 bases at J; junction bases unmatched: 5. The CDR3 sequence is 13 residues long. Germline V gene sequence: CDR1 SGHRS, CDR2 YFSETQ. The CDR3, as DNA: TGCGCCAGCAGGGGACAGGAGAAATACGAGCAGTACTTC. Its translation is CASRGQEKYEQYF.

The chain combines TRBV4-3 with TRBJ2-5, with a weak D call TRBD1 (6 bases). Germline V gene sequence: CDR1 LGHNA, CDR2 YSLEER. Trimming shortened V by 2 bases and J by 5 bases, and 9 bases separated the two germline ends. The CDR3 is made up of 13 amino acids. Here the CDR3 reads CASSQTGFETQYF. The CDR3 coding sequence is TGCGCCAGCAGCCAAACAGGGTTCGAGACCCAGTACTTC.

In its sample, this clonotype was seen many times. The chain uses TRBV12-3 or TRBV12-4 and TRBJ2-7, with a possible D match to TRBD1 (6 bases). The CDR3 is 14 residues long. V lost 9 bases and J lost 0, with 15 bases in between. As DNA, the CDR3 is TGTGCCAGGAGAAAACCGGGACACTCCTACGAGCAGTACTTC. Residues: CARRKPGHSYEQYF.

This clonotype showed up just a few times. This chain connects TRBV10-3 to TRBJ1-6; D may be TRBD1 (5 bases). CDR1 is ENHRY, CDR2 SYGVKD, per germline. V was pared by 2 bases and J by 13 bases, with 24 bases between. The CDR3 has 17 amino acids. The CDR3 sequence is CAISEGEALEGAAPLHF. The CDR3 nucleotides read TGTGCCATCAGTGAGGGAGAAGCACTGGAAGGGGCTGCGCCCCTCCACTTT.

This clonotype was picked up a small number of times. The rearrangement links TRBV7-9 to TRBJ2-3; 10 nucleotides match TRBD1. This CDR3 comprises 16 residues. CDR1 SEHNR and CDR2 FQNEAQ come from the germline V gene (reference sequence). With 4 bases clipped from V and 7 bases from J, the junction kept 11 bases outside the gene matches. The CDR3 spells CASSSTGTGEWYTQYF. The CDR3 coding sequence is TGTGCCAGCAGCTCAACCGGGACAGGGGAGTGGTATACGCAGTATTTT.

The genes are TRBV20-1 and TRBJ1-1; maybe TRBD1 (5 bases). The ends were cut back, 2 bases at V and 3 bases at J, with 7 bases in the middle. The germline CDR1 and CDR2 sequences are DFQATT and SNEGSKA (reference sequence). CDR3 length: 12 amino acids. CDR3 DNA: TGCAGTGCTAGACCCAGGGACACTGAAGCTTTCTTT. It codes for CSARPRDTEAFF.

This clonotype turned up a few times. This chain links TRBV7-2 with TRBJ1-2; TRBD1 aligns across 7 bases. Germline V lookup: CDR1 SGHTA, CDR2 FQGNSA. The CDR3 extends over 19 amino acids. V lost 1 base and J lost 4; bases outside the gene matches: 18. CDR3 coding DNA: TGTGCCAGCAGCTTAGACTTCAGTAACTACGGGACAGAGCCCTATGGCTACACCTTC. It encodes CASSLDFSNYGTEPYGYTF.

The chain is built from TRBV25-1 and TRBJ2-3; 9 nucleotides align to TRBD1. The CDR3 spans 15 residues. The trim removed 8 bases at V and 4 bases at J, leaving 10 bases unmatched. Germline values: CDR1 MGHDK, CDR2 SYGVNS. CDR3 nucleotides: TGTGCCAGCGGAAGCGGGACAGGGTACCCAGATACGCAGTATTTT. Protein product: CASGSGTGYPDTQYF. The full variable domain, rest sourced from reference TRBV25-1 and TRBJ2-3, is EADIYQTPRYLVIGTGKKITLECSQTMGHDKMYWYQQDPGMELHLIHYSYGVNSTEKGDLSSESTVSRIRTEHFPLTLESARPSHTSQYLCASGSGTGYPDTQYFGPGTRLTVL.

This clonotype has only one observation. This could be a read error, since a much larger clone is one nucleotide away. The V and J genes are TRBV9 and TRBJ1-1; D call uncertain. The CDR3 spans 16 residues. CDR1 and CDR2 from the germline V gene are SGDLS and YYNGEE. The CDR3 region is CARSVGILLGTTEAFF. As DNA, the CDR3 is TGTGCCCGCAGCGTAGGGATCCTACTGGGTACAACTGAAGCTTTCTTT.

This clonotype was recorded many times. The V gene is TRBV7-9, the J gene TRBJ2-7; no reliable D call. V was trimmed by 5 bases and J by 2 bases, leaving 7 bases between them. This CDR3 is built from 12 residues. In germline, CDR1 is SEHNR, CDR2 FQNEAQ (reference sequence). The CDR3 spells CASSPGPYEQYF. CDR3 sequence (DNA): TGTGCCAGCAGCCCCGGACCCTACGAGCAGTACTTC.

This clonotype was observed a few times. This chain's CDR3 is CASGWTQSSYEQYF. Written as DNA, the CDR3 is TGTGCCAGCGGATGGACACAGAGCTCCTACGAGCAGTACTTC. This chain uses TRBV7-9 with TRBJ2-7; D is perhaps TRBD1 (5 bases). Germline-derived CDR1 and CDR2 are SEHNR and FQNEAQ (reference sequence). V gave up 8 bases and J gave up 0 bases, with 14 bases separating them. This CDR3 comprises 14 residues.